The 5 T cell receptor beta chains presented below share a single source sample, sequenced in a study of T cells in Graves' hyperthyroidism and ophthalmopathy. The source material, RNA transcripts, was used to amplify TCR beta CDR3 regions. The HTBI primer set drove a first-round RT-PCR of the TCR CDR3. Using its own MiXCR run on the multiplex PCR reads, TCRdb lists one record per CDR3 protein. The sample yields more than 300,000 distinct CDR3 sequences, roughly 20% seen once. Sequencing was carried out using blood. These receptor sequences come from a man younger than 35 with Graves' ophthalmopathy.

This chain uses TRBV6-1 with TRBJ1-2; D is perhaps TRBD1 (5 bases). CDR1 MNHNS and CDR2 SASEGT come from the germline V gene. CDR3 size: 15 residues. Trimming took off 5 bases at V and 4 bases at J, with 17 bases between the two ends. The CDR3 region has the DNA TGTGCCAGCAGTAACCTAGGGGCTAAGACCTATGGCTACACCTTC. Its translation is CASSNLGAKTYGYTF.

The chain combines TRBV19 with TRBJ2-3, with D perhaps TRBD1 (6 bases). Trimming pared 5 bases from V and 3 bases from J, leaving 21 bases between. The length of the CDR3 is 17 residues. The germline V gene encodes CDR1 LNHDA and CDR2 SQIVND (reference sequence). The DNA for the CDR3 is TGTGCCAGTAGTGATACCCCGGGCAGGGGCAGAACAGATACGCAGTATTTT. Its translation: CASSDTPGRGRTDTQYF.

Comment on this clonotype: A read error may account for a junction end that differs from germline. The chain uses TRBV25-1 and TRBJ2-1; no definite D call. Per germline, CDR1 MGHDK and CDR2 SYGVNS. The CDR3 sequence is 12 residues long. The CDR3 nucleotides are TGTGCCAGCAGTGGAGGTGGCAATGAGCAGTCCTTC. Translated, it gives CASSGGGNEQSF.

J is TRBJ2-1 and V is TRBV19; D is tentatively TRBD1 or TRBD2 (5 bases each). The germline gives CDR1 LNHDA, CDR2 SQIVND (reference sequence). This CDR3 spans 12 amino acids. V shed 7 bases and J shed 8 bases, with 12 bases lying between them. The CDR3 DNA reads as TGTGCCAGTAAGGCAGGGAGCGATGAGCAGTTCTTC. Amino acid sequence: CASKAGSDEQFF. Full variable domain (outside the CDR3, taken from reference TRBV19 and TRBJ2-1): DGGITQSPKYLFRKEGQNVTLSCEQNLNHDAMYWYRQDPGQGLRLIYYSQIVNDFQKGDIAEGYSVSREKKESFPLTVTSAQKNPTAFYLCASKAGSDEQFFGPGTRLTVL.

The chain has TRBV6-5 and TRBJ1-6; 7 bases fit TRBD1. The ends lost 3 bases at V and 0 bases at J; junction bases unmatched: 8. CDR1 and CDR2 (germline): MNHEY, SVGAGI. The length of the CDR3 is 18 residues. The CDR3 region is CASSYGTGVFSYNSPLHF. The CDR3 coding sequence is TGTGCCAGCAGTTATGGAACAGGGGTTTTCTCCTATAATTCACCCCTCCACTTT.